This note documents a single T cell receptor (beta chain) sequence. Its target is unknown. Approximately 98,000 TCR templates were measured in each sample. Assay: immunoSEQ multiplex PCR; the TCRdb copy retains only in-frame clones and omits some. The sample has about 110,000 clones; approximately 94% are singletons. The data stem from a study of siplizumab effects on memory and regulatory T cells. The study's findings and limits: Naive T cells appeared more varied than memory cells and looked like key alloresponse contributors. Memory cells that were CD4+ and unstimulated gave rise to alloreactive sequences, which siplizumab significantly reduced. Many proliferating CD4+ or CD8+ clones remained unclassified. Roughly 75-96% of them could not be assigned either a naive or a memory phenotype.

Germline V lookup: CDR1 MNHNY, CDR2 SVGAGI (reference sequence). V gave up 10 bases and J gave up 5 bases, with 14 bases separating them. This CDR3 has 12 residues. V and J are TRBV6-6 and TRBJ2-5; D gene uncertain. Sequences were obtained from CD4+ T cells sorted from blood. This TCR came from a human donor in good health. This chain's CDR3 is CATVWAWETQYF. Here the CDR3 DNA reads TGTGCCACGGTTTGGGCCTGGGAGACCCAGTACTTC.